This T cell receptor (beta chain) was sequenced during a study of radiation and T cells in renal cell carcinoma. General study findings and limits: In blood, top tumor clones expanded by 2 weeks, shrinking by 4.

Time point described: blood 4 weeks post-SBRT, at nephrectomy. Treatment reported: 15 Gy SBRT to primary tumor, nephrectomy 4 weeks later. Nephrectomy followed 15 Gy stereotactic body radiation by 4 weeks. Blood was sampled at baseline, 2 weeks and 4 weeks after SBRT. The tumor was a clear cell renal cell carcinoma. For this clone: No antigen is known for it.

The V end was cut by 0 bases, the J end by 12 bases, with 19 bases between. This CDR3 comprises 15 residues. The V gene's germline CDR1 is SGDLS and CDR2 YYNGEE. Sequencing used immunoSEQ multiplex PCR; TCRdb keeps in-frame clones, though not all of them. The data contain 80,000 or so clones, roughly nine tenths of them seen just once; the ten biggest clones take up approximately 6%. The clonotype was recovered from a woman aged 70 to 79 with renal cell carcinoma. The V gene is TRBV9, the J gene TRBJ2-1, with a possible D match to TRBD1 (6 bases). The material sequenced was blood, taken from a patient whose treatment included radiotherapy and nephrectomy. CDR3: CASSVESGDTQWQFF. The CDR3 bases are TGTGCCAGCAGCGTAGAGTCAGGGGACACCCAATGGCAGTTCTTC. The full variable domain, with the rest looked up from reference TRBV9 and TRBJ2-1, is DSGVTQTPKHLITATGQRVTLRCSPRSGDLSVYWYQQSLDQGLQFLIQYYNGEERAKGNILERFSAQQFPDLHSELNLSSLELGDSALYFCASSVESGDTQWQFFGPGTRLTVL.